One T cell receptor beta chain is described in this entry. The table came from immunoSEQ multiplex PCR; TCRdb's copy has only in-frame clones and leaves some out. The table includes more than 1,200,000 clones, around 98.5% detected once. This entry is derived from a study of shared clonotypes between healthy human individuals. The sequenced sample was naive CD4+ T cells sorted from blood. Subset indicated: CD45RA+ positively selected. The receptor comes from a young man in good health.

The CDR3 loop reads CASTNPPTGGDEQYF. The CDR3, as DNA: TGTGCCAGCACCAACCCCCCGACAGGGGGCGACGAGCAGTACTTC. The genes are TRBV6-5 and TRBJ2-7; 10 positions match TRBD1. The CDR3 length is 15 residues. The J segment lost 5 bases and the V segment lost 7 bases, leaving 11 bases of the junction unmatched. Germline-derived CDR1 and CDR2 are MNHEY and SVGAGI.